This T cell receptor (beta chain) is drawn from a study of CD8+ T cells in alopecia areata. Study summary: Treated patients were given oral tofacitinib, which was dosed at 5 to 10 mg twice daily. Tofacitinib treatment spanned 6 to 18 months, with 6 months off drug afterward.

Whole-study findings and limits: The study found higher clonality in lesional than normal scalp, especially in alopecia totalis/universalis. Patients displayed less clarity in TCR sharing than mice, a finding possibly related to HLA.

A word on this clone: Its antigen is not known.

CDR1 and CDR2 (germline): LGHNA, YSLEER. This CDR3 is built from 14 residues. Trimming removed 8 bases at V and 7 bases at J, with 20 bases between. RNA was isolated and reverse transcribed to cDNA, the sequencing template. Method: immunoSEQ multiplex PCR; TCRdb's copy keeps in-frame clones and lacks some. The repertoire holds roughly 120,000 clones, with under 40% as singletons. The receptor's source is a human donor with alopecia areata. The sample comprised CD4+ T cells sorted from blood. V is TRBV4-3 and J is TRBJ2-5, with D possibly being TRBD1 (5 bases). In DNA form, the CDR3 reads TGCGCCAGCCGACCTGGGGCGAGGCCTAGGACCCAGTACTTC. It codes for CASRPGARPRTQYF.